The clone carrying this TCR beta chain was found a few times. Its antigen is undetermined. This record belongs to a study of response to subunit inactivated influenza vaccine. Via MiXCR, TCRdb re-called the RT-PCR reads, giving one row per CDR3 protein. The data show 650,000 to 800,000 distinct CDR3 sequences, approximately 13% seen once. Points from the study as a whole: Authors suggested each seasonal flu vaccination may recruit only limited numbers of new T cells.

Losses at the gene ends were 4 bases for V and 7 bases for J; bases not matched to a gene: 8. This CDR3 is 15 amino acids long. Germline V gives CDR1 SGHTA, CDR2 FQGNSA. This receptor was obtained from a man aged 50 to 59 who received an inactivated influenza vaccine. This chain uses TRBV7-2 with TRBJ2-7, with 12 bases lining up with TRBD2. Sequencing was performed on PBMCs from blood, taken less than 15 days before vaccination. The CDR3 DNA reads as TGTGCCAGCAGCTCCCGACTAGCGGGAGCGGGGGAGCAGTACTTC. It yields the protein CASSSRLAGAGEQYF.